The rows below give T cell receptor beta chains drawn from one sample of a study of blood T cell repertoires in COVID-19. Some clones are missing from TCRdb's copy, which holds only in-frame ones; the method was immunoSEQ multiplex PCR. The sample gives around 210,000 clones, about 88% of which show up once; roughly a sixth is in the top ten. The source material was peripheral blood. The receptors stem from a man aged 50-59 years with COVID-19, enrolled during active disease. CDR3s include the opening cysteine and the closing phenylalanine or tryptophan. D genes are given only for firm matches. Clone size is not always given. Where it is, it says once, few, many or a class for expanded clones.

clone_size: .
d_call: .
v_call: TRBV28
j_call: TRBJ2-1
cdr3_nt: TGTGCCAGCAGGCAGGGCAACTACAATGAGCAGTTCTTC
cdr3_aa: CASRQGNYNEQFF

clone_size: few
d_call: .
v_call: TRBV7-7
j_call: TRBJ2-3
cdr3_nt: TGTGCCAGCAGCTTAAACGGGGGGCGGGCAGATACGCAGTATTTT
cdr3_aa: CASSLNGGRADTQYF

clone_size: .
d_call: .
v_call: TRBV12-3/TRBV12-4
j_call: TRBJ2-1
cdr3_nt: TGTGCCAGCAGAGCGGGGACACACAATGAGCAGTTCTTC
cdr3_aa: CASRAGTHNEQFF

clone_size: .
d_call: TRBD1
v_call: TRBV10-3
j_call: TRBJ2-2
cdr3_nt: TGTGCCATCGGCAGACAGGGCGAGAACACCGGGGAGCTGTTTTTT
cdr3_aa: CAIGRQGENTGELFF

clone_size: .
d_call: TRBD1
v_call: TRBV2
j_call: TRBJ1-1
cdr3_nt: TGTGCCAGCAGTGCTCAGGGGGCCGACACTGAAGCTTTCTTT
cdr3_aa: CASSAQGADTEAFF

clone_size: .
d_call: .
v_call: TRBV6-5
j_call: TRBJ1-6
cdr3_nt: TGTGCCAGCAGACCCGGACAGAGCTATAATTCACCCCTCCACTTT
cdr3_aa: CASRPGQSYNSPLHF

clone_size: .
d_call: TRBD2
v_call: TRBV6-5
j_call: TRBJ2-7
cdr3_nt: TGTGCCAGCAGTTGGGAGGGACCCATCTACGAGCAGTACTTC
cdr3_aa: CASSWEGPIYEQYF

clone_size: .
d_call: TRBD2
v_call: TRBV20-1
j_call: TRBJ2-5
cdr3_nt: TGCAGTGCTAGTGCTAGCGGGGGGTTCGGGGAGACCCAGTACTTC
cdr3_aa: CSASASGGFGETQYF

clone_size: .
d_call: TRBD2
v_call: TRBV6-1
j_call: TRBJ2-7
cdr3_nt: TGTGCCAGCAGTGAGTCCGGGACTAGCGGATCCTACGAGCAGTACTTC
cdr3_aa: CASSESGTSGSYEQYF

clone_size: .
d_call: .
v_call: TRBV3-1/TRBV3-2
j_call: TRBJ1-5
cdr3_nt: TGTGCCAGCAGCTATCAGGGTGGCAATCAGCCCCAGCATTTT
cdr3_aa: CASSYQGGNQPQHF

clone_size: few
d_call: TRBD1
v_call: TRBV6-1
j_call: TRBJ1-5
cdr3_nt: TGTGCCAGCAGTGCTAGTACAGGGGGATCCAGCAATCAGCCCCAGCATTTT
cdr3_aa: CASSASTGGSSNQPQHF

clone_size: .
d_call: TRBD2
v_call: TRBV20-1
j_call: TRBJ2-7
cdr3_nt: TGCAGTGCTAGTGAGGTCGGGAGGATGTACGGGCAGTACTTC
cdr3_aa: CSASEVGRMYGQYF

clone_size: .
d_call: .
v_call: TRBV7-2
j_call: TRBJ1-2
cdr3_nt: TGTGCCAGCAGCCTGAGGTTGGGACAAGACTATGGCTACACCTTC
cdr3_aa: CASSLRLGQDYGYTF

clone_size: .
d_call: TRBD1
v_call: TRBV7-2
j_call: TRBJ2-1
cdr3_nt: TGTGCCAGCAGCTTAGTAGTCGCCGGGACAGGGGGTTCTGGGGAGCAGTTCTTC
cdr3_aa: CASSLVVAGTGGSGEQFF

clone_size: .
d_call: .
v_call: TRBV27
j_call: TRBJ1-5
cdr3_nt: TGTGCCAGCAGAGGGGCAGGGCGGCAGCCCCAGCATTTT
cdr3_aa: CASRGAGRQPQHF

clone_size: few
d_call: TRBD2
v_call: TRBV5-1
j_call: TRBJ2-3
cdr3_nt: TGCGCCAGCAGCTCGGGACTAGCCACAGATACGCAGTATTTT
cdr3_aa: CASSSGLATDTQYF

clone_size: few
d_call: TRBD1
v_call: TRBV7-2
j_call: TRBJ2-5
cdr3_nt: TGTGCCAGCAGCTGGACAGGGTCGAAGACCCAGTACTTC
cdr3_aa: CASSWTGSKTQYF

clone_size: .
d_call: .
v_call: TRBV4-1
j_call: TRBJ1-2
cdr3_nt: TGCGCCAGCAGCCAAGATTCTCAGGGGCCATGGGGCTACACCTTC
cdr3_aa: CASSQDSQGPWGYTF

clone_size: .
d_call: .
v_call: TRBV6-5
j_call: TRBJ2-3
cdr3_nt: TGTGCCTCGGGGAACTGGGATACGCAGTATTTT
cdr3_aa: CASGNWDTQYF

clone_size: .
d_call: TRBD1
v_call: TRBV30
j_call: TRBJ2-7
cdr3_nt: TGTGCCTGGAGGATGACAGGGGCCTACGAGCAGTACTTC
cdr3_aa: CAWRMTGAYEQYF

clone_size: .
d_call: .
v_call: TRBV15
j_call: TRBJ2-1
cdr3_nt: TGTGCCACCAGCAGAGTTCAGGATAGTGAGCAGTTCTTC
cdr3_aa: CATSRVQDSEQFF

clone_size: .
d_call: .
v_call: TRBV14
j_call: TRBJ1-1
cdr3_nt: TGTGCCGGCAGCCAAGAGAGAGCAGGCTCCACTGAAGCTTTCTTT
cdr3_aa: CAGSQERAGSTEAFF

clone_size: .
d_call: TRBD2
v_call: TRBV28
j_call: TRBJ2-5
cdr3_nt: TGTGCCAGCACCCCGCGGCAAGCGGGGGGCCCTTTTGTCGAGACCCAGTACTTC
cdr3_aa: CASTPRQAGGPFVETQYF

clone_size: .
d_call: .
v_call: TRBV21-1
j_call: TRBJ2-1
cdr3_nt: TGTGCCAGCAGCAAAGTCTTGACAGGGGCCCGTAGCTCCTACAATGAGCAGTTCTTC
cdr3_aa: CASSKVLTGARSSYNEQFF

clone_size: once
d_call: .
v_call: TRBV14
j_call: TRBJ2-3
cdr3_nt: TGTGCCAGCAGCCCCCTCGAGCGGAACACAGATACGCAGTATTTT
cdr3_aa: CASSPLERNTDTQYF

clone_size: .
d_call: TRBD2
v_call: TRBV2
j_call: TRBJ2-1
cdr3_nt: TGTGCCAGCAGGCGGGAGGGGCACAATGAGCAGTTCTTC
cdr3_aa: CASRREGHNEQFF

clone_size: .
d_call: TRBD2
v_call: TRBV5-1
j_call: TRBJ2-2
cdr3_nt: TGCGCCAGCAGCTCTAGCGGGAGGGCGAACACCGGGGAGCTGTTTTTT
cdr3_aa: CASSSSGRANTGELFF